The entry below describes one TCR beta chain. Its antigen is not identified. This entry belongs to a study of T cell responses to AZD1222 COVID-19 vaccine. Study in general: Doses given second, at about 4 or about 12 weeks, were pooled. Study-wide findings and caveats: Sampled repertoires all dated from after the peak T cell response. Clonal diversity was possibly underestimated, and the donors were mostly white British, with more females. At baseline, just six or seven AZD1222 recipients tested seropositive.

Measured with immunoSEQ multiplex PCR; TCRdb has only the in-frame clones, and not every one. Of roughly 190,000 clones in the sample, 92% were seen once. The clonotype originates from an adult in good health. The sample here was peripheral blood, taken on day 0 of AZD1222 vaccination.

CDR3 sequence: CASRPAGDRGLYGYTF. The CDR3 DNA sequence: TGCGCCAGCAGACCCGCCGGGGACAGGGGGCTCTATGGCTACACCTTC. The V gene is TRBV5-1, the J gene TRBJ1-2; 12 nucleotides line up with TRBD1. The CDR3 consists of 16 residues. V gave up 5 bases and J gave up 4 bases; unmatched junction bases: 9. Germline V gives CDR1 SGHRS, CDR2 YFSETQ.